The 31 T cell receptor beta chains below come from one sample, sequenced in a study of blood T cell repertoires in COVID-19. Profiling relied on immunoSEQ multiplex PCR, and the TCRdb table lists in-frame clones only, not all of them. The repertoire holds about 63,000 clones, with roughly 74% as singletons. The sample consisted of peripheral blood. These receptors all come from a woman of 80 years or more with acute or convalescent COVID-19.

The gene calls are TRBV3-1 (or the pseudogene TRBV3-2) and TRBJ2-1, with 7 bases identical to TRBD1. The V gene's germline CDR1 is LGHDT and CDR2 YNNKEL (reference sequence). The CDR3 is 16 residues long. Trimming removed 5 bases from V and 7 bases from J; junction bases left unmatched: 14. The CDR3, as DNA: TGTGCCAGCAGCGCTTCAGACAGGGCGATTAGGAATGAGCAGTTCTTC. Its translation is CASSASDRAIRNEQFF.

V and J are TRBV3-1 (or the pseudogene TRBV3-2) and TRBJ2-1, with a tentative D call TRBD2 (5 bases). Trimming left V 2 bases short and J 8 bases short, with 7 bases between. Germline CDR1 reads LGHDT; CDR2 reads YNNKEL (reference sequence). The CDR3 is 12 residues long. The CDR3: CASSQIGDEQFF. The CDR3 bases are TGTGCCAGCAGCCAAATCGGGGATGAGCAGTTCTTC.

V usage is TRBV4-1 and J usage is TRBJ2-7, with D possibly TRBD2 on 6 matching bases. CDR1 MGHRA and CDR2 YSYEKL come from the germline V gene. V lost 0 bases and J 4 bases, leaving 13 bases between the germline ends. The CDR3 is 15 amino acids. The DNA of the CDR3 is TGCGCCAGCAGCCAAGATTCGGCGGGAAAGTACGAGCAGTACTTC. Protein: CASSQDSAGKYEQYF.

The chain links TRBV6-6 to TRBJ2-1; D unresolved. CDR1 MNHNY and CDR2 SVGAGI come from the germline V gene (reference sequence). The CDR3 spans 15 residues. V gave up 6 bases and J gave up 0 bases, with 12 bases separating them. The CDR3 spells CASSFSMSSYNEQFF. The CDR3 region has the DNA TGTGCCAGCAGCTTCTCCATGAGCTCCTACAATGAGCAGTTCTTC.

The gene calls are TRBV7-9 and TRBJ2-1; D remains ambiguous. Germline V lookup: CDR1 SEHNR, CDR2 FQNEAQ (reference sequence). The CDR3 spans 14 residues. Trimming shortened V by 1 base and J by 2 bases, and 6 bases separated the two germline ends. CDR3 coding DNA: TGTGCCAGCAGCTTAGTGTCTCCCTACAATGAGCAGTTCTTC. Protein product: CASSLVSPYNEQFF.

CDR3 bases: TGTGCCACCAGCAGAGGGGGCAGGTCAGAAACGGACTATGGCTACACCTTC. Amino acid sequence: CATSRGGRSETDYGYTF. This sequence joins TRBV15 and TRBJ1-2, with D possibly TRBD1 on 5 matching bases. Germline assignment: CDR1 LNHNV and CDR2 YYDKDF (reference sequence). This CDR3 comprises 17 residues. The ends were cut back, 1 base at V and 3 bases at J, with 18 bases in the middle.

This CDR3 is CASGTRRRFNEQYF. CDR3 sequence (DNA): TGTGCCAGCGGAACTAGGAGACGGTTTAACGAGCAGTACTTC. The chain uses TRBV19 and TRBJ2-7; TRBD2 is a possible D gene (5 bases). Trimming stripped 9 bases from V and 5 bases from J, with 20 bases between. The CDR3 is made up of 14 amino acids. Germline V gene data show CDR1 as LNHDA and CDR2 as SQIVND (reference sequence).

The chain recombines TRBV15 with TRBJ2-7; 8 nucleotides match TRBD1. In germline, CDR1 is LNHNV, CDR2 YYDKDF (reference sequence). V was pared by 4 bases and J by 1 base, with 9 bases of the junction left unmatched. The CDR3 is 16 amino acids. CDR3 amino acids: CATSINQGAPSYEQYF. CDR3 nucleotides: TGTGCCACCAGCATCAATCAGGGGGCCCCTTCCTACGAGCAGTACTTC.

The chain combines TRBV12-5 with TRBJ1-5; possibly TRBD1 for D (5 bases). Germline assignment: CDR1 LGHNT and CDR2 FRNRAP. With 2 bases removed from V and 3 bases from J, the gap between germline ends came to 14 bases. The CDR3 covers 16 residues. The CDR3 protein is CASGLSKTVANQPQHF. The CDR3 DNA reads TGTGCTAGTGGTTTGTCCAAGACAGTAGCCAATCAGCCCCAGCATTTT.

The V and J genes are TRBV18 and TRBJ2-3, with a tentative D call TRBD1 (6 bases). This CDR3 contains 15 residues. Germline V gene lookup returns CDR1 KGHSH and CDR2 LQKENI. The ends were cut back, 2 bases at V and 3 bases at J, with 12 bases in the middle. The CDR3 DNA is TGTGCCAGCTCACCAGATTGGACAGAAACAGATACGCAGTATTTT. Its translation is CASSPDWTETDTQYF.

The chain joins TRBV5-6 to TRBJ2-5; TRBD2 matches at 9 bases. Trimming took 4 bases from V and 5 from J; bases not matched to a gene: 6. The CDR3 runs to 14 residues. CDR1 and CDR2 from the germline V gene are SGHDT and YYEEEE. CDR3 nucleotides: TGTGCCAGCAGCCTGGGACTAGCCGGGGAGACCCAGTACTTC. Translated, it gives CASSLGLAGETQYF.

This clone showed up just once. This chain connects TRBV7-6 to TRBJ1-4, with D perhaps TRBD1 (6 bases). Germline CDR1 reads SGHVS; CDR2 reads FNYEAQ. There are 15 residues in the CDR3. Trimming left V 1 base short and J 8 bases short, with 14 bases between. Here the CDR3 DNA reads TGTGCCAGCAGCTTAGAGGTGGGGGCGCAGGAAAAACTGTTTTTT. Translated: CASSLEVGAQEKLFF.

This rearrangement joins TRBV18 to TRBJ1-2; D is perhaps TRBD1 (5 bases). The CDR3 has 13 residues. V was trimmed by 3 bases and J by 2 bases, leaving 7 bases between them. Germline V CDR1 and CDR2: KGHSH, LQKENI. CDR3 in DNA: TGTGCCAGCTCACCCCAGGGCAACTATGGCTACACCTTC. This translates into CASSPQGNYGYTF.

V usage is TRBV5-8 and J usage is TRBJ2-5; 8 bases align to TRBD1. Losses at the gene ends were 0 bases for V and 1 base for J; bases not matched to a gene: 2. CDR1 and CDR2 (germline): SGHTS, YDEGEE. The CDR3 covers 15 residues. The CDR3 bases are TGTGCCAGCAGCTTGGGGACAGGGCGCCAAGAGACCCAGTACTTC. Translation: CASSLGTGRQETQYF.

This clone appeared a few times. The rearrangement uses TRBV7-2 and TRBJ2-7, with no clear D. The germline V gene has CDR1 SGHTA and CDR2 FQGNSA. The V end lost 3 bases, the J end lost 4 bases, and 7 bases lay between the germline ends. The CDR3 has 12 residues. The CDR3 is CASSLFRYEQYF. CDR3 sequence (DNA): TGTGCCAGCAGCTTGTTCCGTTACGAGCAGTACTTC.

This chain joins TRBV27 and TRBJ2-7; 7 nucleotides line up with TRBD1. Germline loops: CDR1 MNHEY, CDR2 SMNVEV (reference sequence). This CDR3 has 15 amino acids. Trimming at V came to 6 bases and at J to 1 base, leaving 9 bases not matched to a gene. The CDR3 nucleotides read TGTGCCAGCAGCCGAAGACAGGGCTCGTCCTACGAGCAGTACTTC. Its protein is CASSRRQGSSYEQYF.

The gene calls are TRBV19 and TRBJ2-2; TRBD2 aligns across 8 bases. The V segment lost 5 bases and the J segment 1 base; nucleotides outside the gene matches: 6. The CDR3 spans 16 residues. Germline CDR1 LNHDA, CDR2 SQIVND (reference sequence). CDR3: CASSPVAGGNTGELFF. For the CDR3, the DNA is TGTGCCAGTAGTCCCGTGGCGGGAGGGAACACCGGGGAGCTGTTTTTT. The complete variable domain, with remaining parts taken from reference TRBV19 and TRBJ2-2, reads DGGITQSPKYLFRKEGQNVTLSCEQNLNHDAMYWYRQDPGQGLRLIYYSQIVNDFQKGDIAEGYSVSREKKESFPLTVTSAQKNPTAFYLCASSPVAGGNTGELFFGEGSRLTVL.

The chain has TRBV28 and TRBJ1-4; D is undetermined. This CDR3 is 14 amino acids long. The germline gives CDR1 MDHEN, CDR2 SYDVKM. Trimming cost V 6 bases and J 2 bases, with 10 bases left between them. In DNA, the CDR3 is TGTGCCAGCAGGGAAGGGAGTACTAATGAAAAACTGTTTTTT. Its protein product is CASREGSTNEKLFF.

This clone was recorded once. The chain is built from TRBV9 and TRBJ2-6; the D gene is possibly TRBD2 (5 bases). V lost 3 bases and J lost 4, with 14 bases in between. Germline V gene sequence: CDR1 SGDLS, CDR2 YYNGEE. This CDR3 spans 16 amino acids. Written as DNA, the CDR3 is TGTGCCAGCAGCGCCGGGAAGGCGGTCGGGGCCAACGTCCTGACTTTC. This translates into CASSAGKAVGANVLTF.

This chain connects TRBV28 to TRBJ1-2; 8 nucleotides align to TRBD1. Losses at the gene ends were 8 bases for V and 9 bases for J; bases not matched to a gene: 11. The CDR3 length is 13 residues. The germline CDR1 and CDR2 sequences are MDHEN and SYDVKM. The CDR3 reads CASGPRTGRRYTF. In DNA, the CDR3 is TGTGCCAGCGGTCCCAGGACAGGGAGGCGCTACACCTTC.

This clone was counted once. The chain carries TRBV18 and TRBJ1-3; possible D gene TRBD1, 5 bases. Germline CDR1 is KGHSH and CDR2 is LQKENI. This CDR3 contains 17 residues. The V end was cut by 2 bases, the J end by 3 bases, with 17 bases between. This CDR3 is CASSPARPWRGGNTIYF. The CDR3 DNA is TGTGCCAGCTCACCAGCACGCCCGTGGAGGGGTGGAAACACCATATATTTT.

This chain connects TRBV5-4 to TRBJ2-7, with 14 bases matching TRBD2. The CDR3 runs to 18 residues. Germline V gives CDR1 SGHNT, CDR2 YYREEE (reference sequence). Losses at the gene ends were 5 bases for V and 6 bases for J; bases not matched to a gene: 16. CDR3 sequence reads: CASSSLGGLAGVKGEQYF. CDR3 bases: TGTGCCAGCAGTTCCCTCGGGGGACTAGCGGGAGTTAAGGGCGAGCAGTACTTC.

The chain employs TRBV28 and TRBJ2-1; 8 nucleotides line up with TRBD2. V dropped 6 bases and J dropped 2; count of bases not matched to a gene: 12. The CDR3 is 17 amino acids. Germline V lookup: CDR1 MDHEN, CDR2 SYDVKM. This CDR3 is CASREISGGAPYNEQFF. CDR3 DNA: TGTGCCAGCAGGGAGATCAGCGGGGGCGCTCCCTACAATGAGCAGTTCTTC.

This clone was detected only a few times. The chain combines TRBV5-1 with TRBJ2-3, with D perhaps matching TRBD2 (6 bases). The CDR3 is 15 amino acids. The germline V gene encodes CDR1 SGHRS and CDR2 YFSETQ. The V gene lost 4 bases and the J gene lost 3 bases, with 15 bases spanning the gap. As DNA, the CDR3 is TGCGCCAGCAGCCCCTCGGGAGAAGGGACAGATACGCAGTATTTT. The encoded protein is CASSPSGEGTDTQYF.

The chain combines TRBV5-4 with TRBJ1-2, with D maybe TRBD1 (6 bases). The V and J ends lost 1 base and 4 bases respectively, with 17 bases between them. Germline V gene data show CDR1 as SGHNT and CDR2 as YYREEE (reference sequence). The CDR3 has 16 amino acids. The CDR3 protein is CASSLRGGANSYGYTF. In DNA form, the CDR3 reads TGTGCCAGCAGCTTGCGAGGGGGGGCCAACTCCTATGGCTACACCTTC.

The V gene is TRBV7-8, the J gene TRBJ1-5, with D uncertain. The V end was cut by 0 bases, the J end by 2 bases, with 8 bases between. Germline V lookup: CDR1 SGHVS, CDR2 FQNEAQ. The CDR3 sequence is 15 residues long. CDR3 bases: TGTGCCAGCAGCTTAGCGCGGGCAGGCAATCAGCCCCAGCATTTT. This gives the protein CASSLARAGNQPQHF. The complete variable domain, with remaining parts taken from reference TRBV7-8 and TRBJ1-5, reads GAGVSQSPRYKVAKRGQDVALRCDPISGHVSLFWYQQALGQGPEFLTYFQNEAQLDKSGLPSDRFFAERPEGSVSTLKIQRTQQEDSAVYLCASSLARAGNQPQHFGDGTRLSIL.

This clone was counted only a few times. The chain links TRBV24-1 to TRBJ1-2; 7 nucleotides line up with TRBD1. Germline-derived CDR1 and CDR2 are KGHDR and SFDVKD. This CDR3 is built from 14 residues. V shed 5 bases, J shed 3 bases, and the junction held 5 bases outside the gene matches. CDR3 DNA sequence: TGTGCCACCAGTGCCCGGGACAGCTACTATGGCTACACCTTC. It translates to CATSARDSYYGYTF.

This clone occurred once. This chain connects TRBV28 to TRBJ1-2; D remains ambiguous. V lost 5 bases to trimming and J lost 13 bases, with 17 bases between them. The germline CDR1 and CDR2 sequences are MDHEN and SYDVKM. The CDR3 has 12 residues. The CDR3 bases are TGTGCCAGCAGTCGTGGGAGTCGGATGTGCACCTTC. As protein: CASSRGSRMCTF.

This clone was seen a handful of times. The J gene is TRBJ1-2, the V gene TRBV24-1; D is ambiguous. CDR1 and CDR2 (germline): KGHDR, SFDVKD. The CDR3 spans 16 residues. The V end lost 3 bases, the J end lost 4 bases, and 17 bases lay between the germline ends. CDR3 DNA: TGTGCCACCAGTGATCCCCGATCTGCGCGCGGCTATGGCTACACCTTC. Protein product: CATSDPRSARGYGYTF.

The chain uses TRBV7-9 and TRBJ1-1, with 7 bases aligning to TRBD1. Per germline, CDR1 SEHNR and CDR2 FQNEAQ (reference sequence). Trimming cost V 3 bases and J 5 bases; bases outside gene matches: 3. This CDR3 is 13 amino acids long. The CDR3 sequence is CASSFTGDTEAFF. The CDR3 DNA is TGTGCCAGCAGCTTTACAGGGGATACTGAAGCTTTCTTT. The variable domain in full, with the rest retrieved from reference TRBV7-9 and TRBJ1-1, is DTGVSQNPRHKITKRGQNVTFRCDPISEHNRLYWYRQTLGQGPEFLTYFQNEAQLEKSRLLSDRFSAERPKGSFSTLEIQRTEQGDSAMYLCASSFTGDTEAFFGQGTRLTVV.

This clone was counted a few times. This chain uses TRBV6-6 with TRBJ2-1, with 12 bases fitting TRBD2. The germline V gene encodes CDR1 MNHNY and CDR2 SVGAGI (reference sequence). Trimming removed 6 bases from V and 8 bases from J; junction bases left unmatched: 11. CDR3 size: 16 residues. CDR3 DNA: TGTGCCAGCAGCGGACGGACTAGCGGGAAGGGCGATGAGCAGTTCTTC. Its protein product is CASSGRTSGKGDEQFF.